One sample yielded the 22 T cell receptor beta chains listed below, sequenced in a study of human T cells and chemical hapten exposure. Time point denoted: patch test 3, about 24 weeks after DPC sensitization. As to treatment: therapeutic diphenylcyclopropenone sensitization with weekly scalp DPC. Blood, whole and unfractionated, served as the source for total RNA extraction. One entry per CDR3 protein, called by TCRdb with MiXCR from the RACE reads. The sample consists of tens of thousands of distinct CDR3 sequences, 8% to 10% of them appearing once. The starting material was whole blood, obtained in connection with sensitization to the hapten diphenylcyclopropenone (DPC). These receptors were collected from a man in his fifties or sixties with alopecia areata. Some clones in this sample may be carry-over from other donors' samples.

The V and J genes are TRBV10-1 and TRBJ1-5; TRBD1 matches 7 bases. With V trimmed by 4 bases and J by 9 bases, 9 bases remained unmatched. This CDR3 has 14 amino acids. Germline assignment: CDR1 WNHNN and CDR2 SYGVQD (reference sequence). The CDR3 coding sequence is TGCGCCAGCAGTGCGGGACAGAGACACCGGCCCCAGCATTTT. Amino acid sequence: CASSAGQRHRPQHF.

This clonotype was seen ten or more times. The chain is built from TRBV30 and TRBJ2-3; TRBD1 aligns across 9 bases. Germline lookup yields CDR1 GTSNPN and CDR2 SVGIG (reference sequence). The V and J ends lost 5 bases and 3 bases, in that order; junction bases with no gene match: 0. This CDR3 is built from 12 residues. CDR3 DNA sequence: TGTGCCTGGGGGACAGGGACAGATACGCAGTATTTT. Translating it yields CAWGTGTDTQYF.

In its sample, this clonotype was seen many times. The rearrangement links TRBV18 to TRBJ2-7; no firm D call. V lost 1 base, J lost 3 bases, and 4 bases lay in between. The germline V gene has CDR1 KGHSH and CDR2 LQKENI. This CDR3 is 12 amino acids long. CDR3 sequence: CASSPLGYEQYF. The CDR3 nucleotides are TGTGCCAGCTCACCACTGGGCTACGAGCAGTACTTC.

This clonotype was observed many times. This chain connects TRBV7-2 to TRBJ1-3; perhaps TRBD1 as D (6 bases). Germline V CDR1 and CDR2: SGHTA, FQGNSA. The CDR3 length is 14 residues. Trimming pared 5 bases from V and 2 bases from J, leaving 10 bases between. CDR3 DNA sequence: TGTGCCAGCAGCCCACAGGGCCCTGGAAACACCATATATTTT. It codes for CASSPQGPGNTIYF.

V is TRBV12-3 or TRBV12-4 and J is TRBJ2-5; TRBD1 is a possible D gene (5 bases). V shed 3 bases and J shed 1 base, with 6 bases lying between them. This CDR3 has 13 residues. CDR3 DNA sequence: TGTGCCAGCAGTTTCAGGGTCCAAGAGACCCAGTACTTC. Amino acids: CASSFRVQETQYF.

Of note for this clonotype: A single base separates this from a much larger clone, so it may be a read error. The rearrangement links TRBV7-9 to TRBJ2-3; the match to TRBD2 covers 7 bases. Trimming cost V 4 bases and J 5 bases; bases outside gene matches: 0. The CDR3 runs 12 residues. Per germline, CDR1 SEHNR and CDR2 FQNEAQ (reference sequence). The CDR3 DNA follows: TGTGCCAGCAGCTGGGGGGGAGATACGCAGTATTTT. This encodes CASSWGGDTQYF.

This clonotype has a count of ten or more. The J gene is TRBJ2-2, the V gene TRBV27, with D perhaps TRBD1 or TRBD2 (5 bases each). V was clipped by 10 bases and J by 4 bases, with 10 bases between them. The CDR3 spans 12 residues. The germline V gene encodes CDR1 MNHEY and CDR2 SMNVEV (reference sequence). This CDR3 is CATLGVTGELFF. The CDR3 DNA follows: TGTGCCACCCTGGGGGTCACCGGGGAGCTGTTTTTT.

This clonotype was observed many times. The genes are TRBV15 and TRBJ2-7; TRBD1 matches at 8 bases. Germline V gives CDR1 LNHNV, CDR2 YYDKDF (reference sequence). The CDR3 has 15 residues. V was pared by 2 bases and J by 2 bases, with 5 bases of the junction left unmatched. CDR3 protein: CATSRPGQGAYEQYF. The CDR3 coding sequence is TGTGCCACCAGCAGACCCGGACAGGGAGCCTACGAGCAGTACTTC.

This clonotype was observed many times. The J gene is TRBJ2-2, the V gene TRBV2; D is possibly TRBD1 (6 bases). Germline CDR1 is SNHLY and CDR2 is FYNNEI. Between the trimmed V and J ends, which lost 6 bases and 2 bases, there was a span of 13 bases. This CDR3 is 15 amino acids long. The CDR3 loop reads CASRIGQKNTGELFF. In DNA, the CDR3 is TGTGCCAGCAGGATAGGACAGAAAAACACCGGGGAGCTGTTTTTT.

There are many counts of this clonotype. V and J are TRBV29-1 and TRBJ1-1; a possible D gene is TRBD1 (5 bases). Trimming took 4 bases from V and 2 from J, leaving 11 bases between them. Per germline, CDR1 SQVTM and CDR2 ANQGSEA. The CDR3 spans 13 residues. The CDR3 region is CSVGGEINTEAFF. The CDR3 nucleotides are TGCAGCGTTGGGGGGGAGATCAACACTGAAGCTTTCTTT.

This clonotype was found many times. The V and J genes are TRBV12-3 or TRBV12-4 and TRBJ2-3, with 15 bases lining up with TRBD2. With V trimmed by 5 bases and J by 4 bases, 4 bases remained unmatched. This CDR3 is 16 amino acids long. CDR3 region: CASSPGLAGGSDTQYF. The CDR3 nucleotides read TGTGCCAGCAGTCCGGGACTAGCGGGAGGCTCAGATACGCAGTATTTT.

This clonotype was recorded many times. The rearrangement uses TRBV29-1 and TRBJ2-5, with 7 bases fitting TRBD2. Germline-derived CDR1 and CDR2 are SQVTM and ANQGSEA. The CDR3 covers 14 residues. The trim removed 6 bases at V and 3 bases at J, leaving 10 bases unmatched. CDR3 nucleotide sequence: TGCAGCGTCGCCGTGGCTAGCGGAAAAGAGACCCAGTACTTC. Its translation is CSVAVASGKETQYF.

The chain couples TRBV12-3 or TRBV12-4 to TRBJ2-1, with 10 bases fitting TRBD1. The CDR3 is made up of 13 amino acids. V shed 8 bases and J 16 bases; nucleotides not matched to a gene: 14. CDR3: CASGGTGAPSQFF. CDR3 nucleotide sequence: TGTGCCAGCGGGGGGACAGGGGCCCCATCGCAATTCTTC.

This clonotype was counted at least ten times. This sequence joins TRBV12-3 or TRBV12-4 and TRBJ1-2, with D perhaps matching TRBD1 (6 bases). Trimming left V 4 bases short and J 3 bases short, with 9 bases between. The CDR3 covers 13 residues. This CDR3 is CASSSRTDYGYTF. The CDR3 DNA sequence: TGTGCCAGCAGTTCCCGGACAGACTATGGCTACACCTTC.

This clonotype was counted a few times. The rearrangement joins TRBV27 to TRBJ2-7; 8 bases fit TRBD2. The V gene end was trimmed by 0 bases and the J gene end by 3 bases; junction bases not matched to a gene: 16. Germline V lookup: CDR1 MNHEY, CDR2 SMNVEV (reference sequence). CDR3 length equals 19 residues. CDR3 in DNA: TGTGCCAGCAGTTTATCGGGTAGTCTTGTCCTAGCGGGTCTCTACGAGCAGTACTTC. This sequence encodes CASSLSGSLVLAGLYEQYF.

This clonotype was seen ten or more times. The V gene is TRBV28, the J gene TRBJ2-7, with 8 bases matching TRBD2. Per germline, CDR1 MDHEN and CDR2 SYDVKM. The junction had 14 bases not matched to a gene; V was cut back by 6 bases and J by 7 bases. The CDR3 spans 15 residues. Written as DNA, the CDR3 is TGTGCCAGCAGCCCTCATAGCGGGACCCCTCGGGAGCAGTACTTC. It codes for CASSPHSGTPREQYF.

At least ten counts were recorded for this clonotype. The V and J genes are TRBV20-1 and TRBJ1-6; perhaps TRBD1 as D (5 bases). Germline CDR1 reads DFQATT; CDR2 reads SNEGSKA (reference sequence). The CDR3 sequence is 12 residues long. V lost 4 bases and J 6 bases, leaving 7 bases between the germline ends. CDR3 coding DNA: TGCAGTGCTATAGGGACTAATTCACCCCTCCACTTT. Protein product: CSAIGTNSPLHF.

This sequence joins TRBV18 and TRBJ2-1; 8 positions match TRBD1. Germline assignment: CDR1 KGHSH and CDR2 LQKENI. The ends lost 6 bases at V and 0 bases at J; junction bases unmatched: 16. CDR3 length: 19 residues. For the CDR3, the DNA is TGTGCCAGCTCGCCTCGTTGGACAGGGAGCTCTCTCTCCTACAATGAGCAGTTCTTC. It codes for CASSPRWTGSSLSYNEQFF.

This clonotype has ten or more counts. The rearrangement joins TRBV28 to TRBJ1-2; 10 bases match TRBD1. With 5 bases clipped from V and 12 bases from J, the junction kept 6 bases outside the gene matches. Germline CDR1 MDHEN, CDR2 SYDVKM. The CDR3 has 12 residues. The CDR3 nucleotides read TGTGCCAGCAGTACGGGACAGGGGAAGAACACCTTC. Protein sequence: CASSTGQGKNTF.

This clonotype was observed many times. V usage is TRBV4-1 and J usage is TRBJ2-5; weak D call: TRBD2 (6 bases). Between the trimmed V and J ends, which lost 4 bases and 3 bases, there was a span of 12 bases. The germline V gene encodes CDR1 MGHRA and CDR2 YSYEKL. This CDR3 has 14 residues. The CDR3 DNA follows: TGCGCCAGCAGCCGGTCGGGCGGGGAAGAGACCCAGTACTTC. Translating it yields CASSRSGGEETQYF.

This clonotype was seen at least ten times. The chain has TRBV6-2 or TRBV6-3 and TRBJ2-2, with TRBD1 identical over 11 bases. In germline, CDR1 is MNHEY, CDR2 SVGEGT. Losses at the gene ends were 1 base for V and 3 bases for J; bases not matched to a gene: 1. The CDR3 spans 16 residues. This CDR3 reads CASSYWDRGDTGELFF. CDR3 in DNA: TGTGCCAGCAGTTACTGGGACAGGGGGGACACCGGGGAGCTGTTTTTT.

The chain uses TRBV3-1 and TRBJ1-1, with 7 bases identical to TRBD1. Looked up from germline, CDR1 is LGHDT and CDR2 is YNNKEL (reference sequence). The CDR3 runs to 14 residues. The V segment lost 0 bases and the J segment 10 bases; nucleotides outside the gene matches: 8. The DNA of the CDR3 is TGTGCCAGCAGCCAAGATTTTCCGCAGGGGGGAGCTTTCTTT. It is translated as CASSQDFPQGGAFF.